These 7 T cell receptor beta chains were all obtained from the same sample, sequenced in a study of T-cell memory formation after mild COVID-19. One entry per CDR3 protein results from TCRdb running MiXCR on the 5' RACE reads. This table holds roughly 580,000 distinct CDR3 sequences, about a sixth found once. The source material was PBMCs or a T cell subset sorted from them (not recorded which). These receptors all come from an adult woman who had mild COVID-19 (a few samples of this study predate the infection). Cell type and time point are not known.

The V call is TRBV2, the J call TRBJ2-7; 10 positions agree with TRBD2. Germline values: CDR1 SNHLY, CDR2 FYNNEI. This CDR3 spans 21 amino acids. V shed 6 bases and J 2 bases; nucleotides not matched to a gene: 25. CDR3 loop: CASRQPGHPTSGQRGPYEQYF. The CDR3 DNA reads TGTGCCAGCAGACAGCCGGGACACCCGACTAGCGGGCAAAGAGGACCCTACGAGCAGTACTTC.

The rearrangement joins TRBV4-2 to TRBJ2-3; TRBD2 agrees at 12 bases. Per the germline V gene, CDR1 is LGHNA and CDR2 is YNFKEQ. The CDR3 is 16 amino acids. V lost 4 bases, J lost 6 bases, and 8 bases stayed unmatched. The CDR3 spells CASSRSSSGRGDTQYF. CDR3 bases: TGTGCCAGCAGCCGGAGCTCTAGCGGGAGGGGCGATACGCAGTATTTT.

The V call is TRBV19, the J call TRBJ1-1; the D gene is possibly TRBD1 (6 bases). V dropped 4 bases and J dropped 4 bases, with 10 bases sitting between them. CDR1 is LNHDA and CDR2 is SQIVND in the germline V gene (reference sequence). The CDR3 has 13 residues. In DNA, the CDR3 is TGTGCCAGTAGTACCAGGGGTCCCACTGAAGCTTTCTTT. Translation gives CASSTRGPTEAFF.

A few counts support this clonotype. The chain couples TRBV9 to TRBJ2-1; 8 nucleotides match TRBD1. Trimming cost V 0 bases and J 7 bases; bases outside gene matches: 12. The CDR3 length is 17 residues. Germline loops: CDR1 SGDLS, CDR2 YYNGEE. Here the CDR3 DNA reads TGTGCCAGCAGCGTAGAGGGGCAGGGGGCGTTTTGGAATGAGCAGTTCTTC. Protein sequence: CASSVEGQGAFWNEQFF.

This clonotype occurred a few times. The chain has TRBV4-1 and TRBJ1-1, with unresolved D. Deletions cut 5 bases from V and 1 base from J, with 8 bases between. CDR1 and CDR2 (germline): MGHRA, YSYEKL. This CDR3 spans 13 amino acids. The CDR3 DNA reads TGCGCCAGCAGCTGGCGGGGGAACACTGAAGCTTTCTTT. It is translated as CASSWRGNTEAFF.

This clonotype came up a few times. This chain connects TRBV5-1 to TRBJ2-3, with 13 bases that match TRBD2. Germline V lookup: CDR1 SGHRS, CDR2 YFSETQ. J was trimmed by 3 bases and V by 7 bases; bases with no gene match: 8. The CDR3 runs 16 residues. The CDR3 reads CASGPLAGGPTDTQYF. CDR3 nucleotide sequence: TGCGCCAGCGGCCCACTAGCGGGAGGGCCGACAGATACGCAGTATTTT.

This clonotype was picked up many times. The chain recombines TRBV18 with TRBJ2-5; 9 bases match TRBD1. The ends lost 8 bases at V and 1 base at J; junction bases unmatched: 5. CDR1 and CDR2 (germline): KGHSH, LQKENI. The CDR3 has 14 residues. CDR3 DNA: TGTGCCAGCAGCCGGGACAGGGCCCAAGAGACCCAGTACTTC. Protein product: CASSRDRAQETQYF.